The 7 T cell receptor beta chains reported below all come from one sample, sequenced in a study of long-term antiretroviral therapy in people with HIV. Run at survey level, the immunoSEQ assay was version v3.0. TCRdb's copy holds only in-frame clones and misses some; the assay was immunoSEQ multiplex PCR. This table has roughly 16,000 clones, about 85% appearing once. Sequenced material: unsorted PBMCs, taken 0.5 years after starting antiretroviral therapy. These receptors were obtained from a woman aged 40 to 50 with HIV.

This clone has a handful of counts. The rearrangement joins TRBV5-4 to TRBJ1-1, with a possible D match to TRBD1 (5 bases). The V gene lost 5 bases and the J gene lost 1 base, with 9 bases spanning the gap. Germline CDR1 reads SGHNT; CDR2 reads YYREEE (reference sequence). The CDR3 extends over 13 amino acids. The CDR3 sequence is CASRQDKNTEAFF. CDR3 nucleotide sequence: TGTGCCAGCAGACAGGACAAGAACACTGAAGCTTTCTTT.

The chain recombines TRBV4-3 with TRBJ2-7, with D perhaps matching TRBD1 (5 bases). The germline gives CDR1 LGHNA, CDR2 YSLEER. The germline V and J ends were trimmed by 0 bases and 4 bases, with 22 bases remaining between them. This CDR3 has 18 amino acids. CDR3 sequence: CASSQEPQGSERGYEQYF. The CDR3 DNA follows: TGCGCCAGCAGCCAAGAGCCTCAGGGTTCAGAAAGGGGATACGAGCAGTACTTC.

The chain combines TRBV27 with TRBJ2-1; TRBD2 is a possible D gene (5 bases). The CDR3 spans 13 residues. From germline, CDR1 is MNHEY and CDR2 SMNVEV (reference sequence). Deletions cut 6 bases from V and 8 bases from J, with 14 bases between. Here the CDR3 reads CASSQLGPYEQFF. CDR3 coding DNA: TGTGCCAGCAGCCAACTAGGCCCATATGAGCAGTTCTTC.

Written as DNA, the CDR3 is TGTGCCAGCAGCGTAGCTTTAGGGGCCTACGAGCAGTACTTC. Translated, it gives CASSVALGAYEQYF. The rearrangement joins TRBV9 to TRBJ2-7, with D possibly TRBD1 on 5 matching bases. The germline V gene has CDR1 SGDLS and CDR2 YYNGEE. CDR3 length equals 14 residues. With 0 bases removed from V and 2 bases from J, the gap between germline ends came to 9 bases. Filled out from reference TRBV9 and TRBJ2-7, the complete variable domain reads DSGVTQTPKHLITATGQRVTLRCSPRSGDLSVYWYQQSLDQGLQFLIQYYNGEERAKGNILERFSAQQFPDLHSELNLSSLELGDSALYFCASSVALGAYEQYFGPGTRLTVT.

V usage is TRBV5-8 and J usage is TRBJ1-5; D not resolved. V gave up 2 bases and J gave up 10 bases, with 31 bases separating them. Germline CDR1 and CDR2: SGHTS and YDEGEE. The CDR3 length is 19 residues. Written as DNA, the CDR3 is TGTGCCAGCAGCTTTCTCCCCCAGGTCTCGGAGGAACTTACCCAACCCCAGCATTTT. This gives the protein CASSFLPQVSEELTQPQHF.

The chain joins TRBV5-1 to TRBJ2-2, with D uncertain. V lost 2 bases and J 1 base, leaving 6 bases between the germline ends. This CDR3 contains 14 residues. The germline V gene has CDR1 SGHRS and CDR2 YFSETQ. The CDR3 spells CASSFAGNTGELFF. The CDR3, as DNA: TGCGCCAGCAGCTTTGCAGGGAACACCGGGGAGCTGTTTTTT.

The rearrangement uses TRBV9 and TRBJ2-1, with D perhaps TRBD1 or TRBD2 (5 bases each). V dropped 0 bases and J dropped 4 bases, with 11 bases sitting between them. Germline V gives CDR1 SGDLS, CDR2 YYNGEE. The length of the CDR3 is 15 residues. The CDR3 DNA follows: TGTGCCAGCAGCGTAGGTCAGAGGGGATACAATGAGCAGTTCTTC. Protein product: CASSVGQRGYNEQFF.